This entry lists 9 T cell receptor beta chains sequenced from one sample in a study of blood T cells in healthy people across ages. Alongside a J-beta primer mix, a sample-barcoded 5' primer served in a second PCR lasting 7 to 11 cycles. TCRdb reanalysed the 5' RACE reads using MiXCR and keeps one entry per CDR3 protein. The sample records approximately 800,000 distinct CDR3 sequences, 30% to 45% being singletons. Sequencing input: blood. Source of these receptors: a young man in good health.

The chain recombines TRBV6-2 or TRBV6-3 with TRBJ2-1; D might be TRBD2 (5 bases). The V end was cut by 2 bases, the J end by 7 bases, with 12 bases between. This CDR3 has 14 amino acids. CDR1 MNHEY and CDR2 SVGEGT come from the germline V gene. CDR3 sequence: CASSYPQPGNEQFF. In nucleotides, the CDR3 is TGTGCCAGCAGTTACCCCCAGCCGGGAAATGAGCAGTTCTTC.

The chain has TRBV2 and TRBJ2-7; D possibly corresponds to TRBD1 (5 bases). CDR1 and CDR2 from the germline V gene are SNHLY and FYNNEI. V gave up 6 bases and J gave up 0 bases, with 15 bases separating them. CDR3 length equals 15 residues. This chain's CDR3 is CASSPQGVNSYEQYF. The CDR3 nucleotides read TGTGCCAGCAGCCCCCAAGGGGTAAACTCCTACGAGCAGTACTTC.

Remarks on this clonotype: This may be a read error: a much more frequent sequence differs by one nucleotide. Lacking the conserved final phenylalanine or tryptophan, this CDR3 likely reflects a read error. The chain employs TRBV10-3 and TRBJ1-2; D call uncertain. Trimming removed 9 bases from V and 4 bases from J, with 15 bases in between. This CDR3 has 13 residues. Germline-derived CDR1 and CDR2 are ENHRY and SYGVKD. The CDR3 DNA is TGTGCCATTGATAATCTTGGCACCTATGGCTACACCCTC. As protein: CAIDNLGTYGYTL.

The genes are TRBV12-3 or TRBV12-4 and TRBJ1-3; the D is unclear. Between the trimmed V and J ends, which lost 0 bases and 0 bases, there was a span of 12 bases. The CDR3 is 17 amino acids. CDR3 sequence (DNA): TGTGCCAGCAGTTTAGCAGGCGGCACTATCTCTGGAAACACCATATATTTT. As protein: CASSLAGGTISGNTIYF.

On this clonotype: This may come from a read error, since a much larger clone is one base off. This chain uses TRBV20-1 with TRBJ2-1; D perhaps matches TRBD1 (7 bases). The CDR3 is 14 residues long. Germline CDR1 reads DFQATT; CDR2 reads SNEGSKA (reference sequence). V shed 0 bases and J shed 6 bases, with 12 bases lying between them. The CDR3 DNA is TGCAGTGCTAGAGATCCAGGGGGACTCAATGAGCAGTTCTTC. Translated: CSARDPGGLNEQFF.

This clonotype was observed at least ten times. The rearrangement joins TRBV5-1 to TRBJ2-3, with TRBD2 identical over 7 bases. V gave up 4 bases and J gave up 6 bases; unmatched junction bases: 11. Germline CDR1 is SGHRS and CDR2 is YFSETQ. The CDR3 runs 15 residues. CDR3 loop: CASSPWNLGGDTQYF. The CDR3 DNA reads as TGCGCCAGCAGCCCTTGGAATCTGGGAGGGGATACGCAGTATTTT.

About this clonotype itself: The conserved phenylalanine or tryptophan normally closing the CDR3 is absent here, so this likely arose from a read error. V gene TRBV7-2 combines with J gene TRBJ2-1; D tentatively reads TRBD1 or TRBD2 (5 bases each). Germline CDR1 SGHTA, CDR2 FQGNSA. This CDR3 contains 16 residues. The V end was cut by 0 bases, the J end by 6 bases, with 15 bases between. CDR3 sequence reads: CASSLASLGAANEQFS. DNA for the CDR3: TGTGCCAGCAGCTTAGCGTCACTAGGGGCGGCCAATGAGCAGTTCTCC.

About this clonotype: This may be a read error, as it is one base from a much larger clone. This chain links TRBV4-1 with TRBJ1-4; D ambiguous. The CDR3 is made up of 16 amino acids. Germline values: CDR1 MGHRA, CDR2 YSYEKL. V gave up 4 bases and J gave up 12 bases, with 24 bases separating them. The CDR3 spells CASSLSGPTVGAELFF. The CDR3 nucleotides are TGCGCCAGCAGCCTTTCTGGGCCGACGGTTGGCGCTGAACTGTTTTTT.

V and J are TRBV9 and TRBJ2-1; tentative D call: TRBD2 (5 bases). The J call could be wrong; TRBJ2-7 is a better fit for the DNA end. The CDR3 is 15 amino acids. CDR1 is SGDLS, CDR2 YYNGEE, per germline. CDR3: CASSVGGISYNEQYF. The CDR3 region has the DNA TGTGCCAGCAGCGTAGGAGGGATCTCCTACAATGAGCAGTACTTC.